This T cell receptor beta chain stems from a study of tumor-infiltrating lymphocytes in primary liver carcinoma. Background on the study: Ages ranged from 30 to 69, with HCC or mixed HCC-cholangiocarcinoma.

A primer in the constant region served to generate TCR beta cDNA from 450 to 650 ng of total RNA. TCR beta libraries came from three nested multiplex PCR rounds using slightly modified ARM-PCR. PCR rounds one and two used TRBV1-TRBV30 forward primers with a C-beta reverse primer for about 11 cycles each. One entry per CDR3 protein results from TCRdb running MiXCR on the multiplex PCR reads. The data show some 100,000 distinct CDR3 sequences, about 70% seen once. The CDR3 runs 13 residues. The germline V gene has CDR1 MDHEN and CDR2 SYDVKM. On this clonotype: Germline is not matched at one junction end, which may reflect a read error.

DNA and RNA were both co-extracted from around 20-30 mg of bulk tissue that had not been sorted. The sequencing sample was made of liver tumor tissue from sampling region 2. The subset was: tumor region T2, inferior pole. V is TRBV28 and J is TRBJ2-4; 8 bases line up with TRBD1. This clonotype was sampled from a woman aged 60-75 years with primary liver carcinoma and hepatitis B virus infection. This CDR3 is CASREGGTRGPDF. The CDR3 DNA sequence: TGTGCCAGCAGAGAAGGGGGGACCAGGGGGCCGGACTTC.